Included here is one TCR beta chain sequence, with context. The antigen remains undetermined. This specimen comes from a study of T cells expressing NK-cell markers. The CDR3 is made up of 15 amino acids. Germline values: CDR1 DFQATT, CDR2 SNEGSKA (reference sequence). Reprocessing the 5' RACE reads, TCRdb reports a single entry for every CDR3 protein and omits DNA. The listing contains over 250,000 distinct CDR3 sequences. General study points: The CD3+CD56-NKG2C+ fraction of a handful of donors was likewise dominated by these clonotypes.

The sequence was obtained from a woman aged 18 to 75 in good health. The sample taken for sequencing was blood T cells: a sorted CD56 or NKG2C T cell subset, CD4+ or CD8+ T cells, or bulk PBMC T cells (not recorded which). V usage is TRBV20-1 and J usage is TRBJ1-4. The CDR3 sequence is CSARDAGWGNEKLFF.